The 20 T cell receptor beta chains reported below all come from one sample, sequenced in a study of blood T cell repertoires in COVID-19. The method was immunoSEQ multiplex PCR; TCRdb's version includes in-frame clones alone and lacks a portion of them. The sample yields about 350,000 clones, approximately 91% seen once. Sequencing was done on a sample of PBMCs or T cells enriched from blood (not recorded which). Every receptor here comes from a woman aged 25 to 39 who had been exposed to COVID-19.

V usage is TRBV9 and J usage is TRBJ2-1; weak D call: TRBD2 (6 bases). Trimming cost V 3 bases and J 0 bases, with 16 bases left between them. Per the germline V gene, CDR1 is SGDLS and CDR2 is YYNGEE. There are 17 residues in the CDR3. The CDR3 region is CASSAWAGKSSYNEQFF. The CDR3 DNA reads as TGTGCCAGCAGCGCCTGGGCGGGAAAGAGCTCCTACAATGAGCAGTTCTTC.

This sequence joins TRBV18 and TRBJ1-4, with TRBD1 matching over 7 bases. The length of the CDR3 is 15 residues. Per germline, CDR1 KGHSH and CDR2 LQKENI. With V trimmed by 3 bases and J by 5 bases, 6 bases remained unmatched. The CDR3 loop reads CASSPNRGPNEKLFF. The CDR3 region has the DNA TGTGCCAGCTCACCCAACAGGGGCCCCAATGAAAAACTGTTTTTT. Complete variable domain (other parts from reference TRBV18 and TRBJ1-4): NAGVMQNPRHLVRRRGQEARLRCSPMKGHSHVYWYRQLPEEGLKFMVYLQKENIIDESGMPKERFSAEFPKEGPSILRIQQVVRGDSAAYFCASSPNRGPNEKLFFGSGTQLSVL.

In its sample, this clone was seen once. This sequence joins TRBV7-3 and TRBJ1-2; 7 bases line up with TRBD1. V gave up 5 bases and J gave up 7 bases; unmatched junction bases: 13. The CDR3 is 15 amino acids. Germline V gene lookup returns CDR1 SGHTA and CDR2 FQGTGA. CDR3 sequence (DNA): TGTGCCAGCAGCCATCAGACAGGGAAGGGTACTGGCTACACCTTC. Translating it yields CASSHQTGKGTGYTF.

For the CDR3, the DNA is TGTGCCAGCAGCCCGCCCGGGCTAGCCGTCATCCGCACAGATACGCAGTATTTT. This gives the protein CASSPPGLAVIRTDTQYF. The J gene is TRBJ2-3, the V gene TRBV7-8; the D gene is possibly TRBD2 (5 bases). In germline, CDR1 is SGHVS, CDR2 FQNEAQ. This CDR3 is 18 amino acids long. V lost 5 bases to trimming and J lost 1 base, with 22 bases between them.

The CDR3 coding sequence is TGCGCCAGCAGCTTGGCAGGGGGATCTGAAGCTTTCTTT. This encodes CASSLAGGSEAFF. The chain joins TRBV5-1 to TRBJ1-1; 7 positions match TRBD1. The trim removed 0 bases at V and 6 bases at J, leaving 2 bases unmatched. The CDR3 spans 13 residues. Germline CDR1 reads SGHRS; CDR2 reads YFSETQ.

The rearrangement uses TRBV4-1 and TRBJ2-7, with 9 nucleotides matching TRBD2. V lost 1 base and J lost 0; bases outside the gene matches: 7. The CDR3 contains 17 residues. CDR1 and CDR2 from the germline V gene are MGHRA and YSYEKL. The CDR3 nucleotides read TGCGCCAGCAGCCAAGCTGAACCGGGACTAGCCTCCTACGAGCAGTACTTC. Translation: CASSQAEPGLASYEQYF.

The gene calls are TRBV7-9 and TRBJ2-7; 7 nucleotides match TRBD1. V shed 2 bases and J 1 base; nucleotides not matched to a gene: 2. The CDR3 sequence is 14 residues long. The germline gives CDR1 SEHNR, CDR2 FQNEAQ (reference sequence). The CDR3 loop reads CASSLLQGSYEQYF. In DNA, the CDR3 is TGTGCCAGCAGCTTACTACAGGGGTCCTACGAGCAGTACTTC.

This chain links TRBV2 with TRBJ1-1; TRBD1 might be the D (6 bases). With 1 base removed from V and 4 bases from J, the gap between germline ends came to 10 bases. There are 14 residues in the CDR3. Per the germline V gene, CDR1 is SNHLY and CDR2 is FYNNEI. In DNA form, the CDR3 reads TGTGCCAGCAGTGAAGGTGGGACATTCACTGAAGCTTTCTTT. The encoded protein is CASSEGGTFTEAFF.

This clone showed up just once. J is TRBJ2-3 and V is TRBV6-4; 12 positions agree with TRBD2. With 3 bases clipped from V and 3 bases from J, the junction kept 4 bases outside the gene matches. This CDR3 comprises 16 residues. Germline lookup yields CDR1 MRHNA and CDR2 SNTAGT. The CDR3 DNA reads TGTGCCAGCAGTGAAGCCGGGACTAGCGGGACAGATACGCAGTATTTT. It is translated as CASSEAGTSGTDTQYF.

This clone was seen once. The chain carries TRBV2 and TRBJ2-1; 13 nucleotides agree with TRBD2. Looked up from germline, CDR1 is SNHLY and CDR2 is FYNNEI. The CDR3 covers 15 residues. With V trimmed by 7 bases and J by 5 bases, 5 bases remained unmatched. The CDR3 loop reads CASTRLAGGDNEQFF. CDR3 in DNA: TGTGCCAGCACCAGACTAGCGGGAGGTGACAATGAGCAGTTCTTC.

J is TRBJ1-5 and V is TRBV19, with 9 bases matching TRBD1. In germline, CDR1 is LNHDA, CDR2 SQIVND (reference sequence). CDR3 size: 15 residues. With V trimmed by 4 bases and J by 6 bases, 7 bases remained unmatched. As DNA, the CDR3 is TGTGCCAGTAGTAGGGACAGGGCAGCGGTTCAGCCCCAGCATTTT. This gives the protein CASSRDRAAVQPQHF. Based on the CDR3 plus reference TRBV19 and TRBJ1-5, the full variable domain is DGGITQSPKYLFRKEGQNVTLSCEQNLNHDAMYWYRQDPGQGLRLIYYSQIVNDFQKGDIAEGYSVSREKKESFPLTVTSAQKNPTAFYLCASSRDRAAVQPQHFGDGTRLSIL.

The CDR3 loop is CASSPRQGSSGDNGYTF. The DNA for the CDR3 is TGTGCCAGCTCACCACGACAGGGCTCATCCGGGGATAATGGCTACACCTTC. J is TRBJ1-2 and V is TRBV18, with 7 bases identical to TRBD1. Germline V gives CDR1 KGHSH, CDR2 LQKENI. This CDR3 is built from 17 residues. Unmatched junction bases numbered 14, after V lost 1 base and J lost 6 bases.

The gene calls are TRBV6-5 and TRBJ2-5; TRBD2 might be the D (5 bases). Germline V CDR1 and CDR2: MNHEY, SVGAGI. This CDR3 is built from 15 residues. V lost 6 bases and J lost 2, with 16 bases in between. CDR3: CASSPEVALQETQYF. CDR3 nucleotides: TGTGCCAGCAGCCCAGAGGTAGCGCTACAAGAGACCCAGTACTTC.

V gene TRBV5-1 combines with J gene TRBJ2-1, with 8 bases matching TRBD1. CDR1 and CDR2 from the germline V gene are SGHRS and YFSETQ. V lost 4 bases to trimming and J lost 7 bases; unmatched junction nucleotides: 7. The CDR3 runs 14 residues. The CDR3 coding sequence is TGCGCCAGCAGCCCCTGGCAGGGGGCGAATGAGCAGTTCTTC. Protein product: CASSPWQGANEQFF.

V gene TRBV7-3 combines with J gene TRBJ2-3, with TRBD2 identical over 9 bases. The J segment lost 0 bases and the V segment lost 5 bases, leaving 9 bases of the junction unmatched. Germline values: CDR1 SGHTA, CDR2 FQGTGA. This CDR3 contains 17 residues. The CDR3 region has the DNA TGTGCCAGCAGCCCGTGGGGGCTAGCGGGGAGCACAGATACGCAGTATTTT. It translates to CASSPWGLAGSTDTQYF.

This sequence joins TRBV5-6 and TRBJ1-2, with a weak D call TRBD1 (6 bases). The CDR3 is made up of 13 amino acids. Trimming stripped 4 bases from V and 8 bases from J, with 15 bases between. CDR1 SGHDT and CDR2 YYEEEE come from the germline V gene. CDR3 sequence reads: CASSRNRVGGYTF. The CDR3 bases are TGTGCCAGCAGCAGAAACAGGGTCGGCGGCTACACCTTC.

The table lists this clone with a few counts. This rearrangement joins TRBV14 to TRBJ2-3; TRBD2 agrees at 11 bases. The CDR3 sequence is 16 residues long. Losses at the gene ends were 3 bases for V and 8 bases for J; bases not matched to a gene: 10. Germline V gene sequence: CDR1 SGHDN, CDR2 FVKESK. The CDR3 DNA reads TGTGCCAGCAGCCAGTTACCGGGACTAGCGGAGGGTACGCAGTATTTT. Translation: CASSQLPGLAEGTQYF.

This chain connects TRBV19 to TRBJ1-4; D remains unclear. Germline CDR1 and CDR2: LNHDA and SQIVND (reference sequence). CDR3 length: 15 residues. The V end lost 9 bases, the J end lost 3 bases, and 17 bases lay between the germline ends. CDR3 loop: CARSRRRRANEKLFF. For the CDR3, the DNA is TGTGCCAGGTCGAGGCGGCGCCGGGCTAATGAAAAACTGTTTTTT.

This chain connects TRBV5-5 to TRBJ2-2; TRBD2 aligns across 8 bases. The CDR3 length is 17 residues. V shed 8 bases and J 5 bases; nucleotides not matched to a gene: 17. The germline CDR1 and CDR2 sequences are SGHKS and YYEKEE (reference sequence). The CDR3 DNA reads as TGTGCCAGTCTACTTCTAGGGAGCGGGAGTCGGACCGGGGAGCTGTTTTTT. It yields the protein CASLLLGSGSRTGELFF.

The gene calls are TRBV2 and TRBJ1-5; D may be TRBD1 (5 bases). Trimming removed 3 bases at V and 7 bases at J, with 10 bases between. The germline V gene has CDR1 SNHLY and CDR2 FYNNEI. This CDR3 is built from 13 residues. In DNA, the CDR3 is TGTGCCAGCAGTGATCCCGGGGGACAGCCCCAGCATTTT. This gives the protein CASSDPGGQPQHF.